Given below is one T cell receptor beta chain in context. This sample is part of a study of control samples from healthy donors and cancer patients. V gave up 5 bases and J gave up 5 bases, with 10 bases separating them. The germline V gene encodes CDR1 MNHEY and CDR2 SMNVEV (reference sequence). The CDR3 covers 13 residues. Method: immunoSEQ multiplex PCR; TCRdb's copy keeps in-frame clones and lacks some. This table has around 110,000 clones, more than 75% appearing once. The sequenced material came from blood. The receptor's source is a woman in her 70s in good health. V and J are TRBV27 and TRBJ1-5; D unclear. The CDR3 sequence is CASSANMYQPQHF. The CDR3 nucleotides are TGTGCCAGCAGTGCAAACATGTATCAGCCCCAGCATTTT.